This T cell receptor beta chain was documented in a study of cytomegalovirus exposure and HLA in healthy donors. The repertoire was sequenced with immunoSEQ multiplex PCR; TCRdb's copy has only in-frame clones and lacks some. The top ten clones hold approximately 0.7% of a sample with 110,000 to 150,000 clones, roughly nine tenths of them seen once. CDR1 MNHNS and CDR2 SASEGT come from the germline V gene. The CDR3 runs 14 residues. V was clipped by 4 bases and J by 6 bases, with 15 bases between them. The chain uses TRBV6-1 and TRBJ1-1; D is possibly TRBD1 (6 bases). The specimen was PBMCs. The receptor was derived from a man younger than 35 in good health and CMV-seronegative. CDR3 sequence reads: CASSAQGYSAEAFF. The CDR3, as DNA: TGTGCCAGCAGTGCCCAGGGGTACTCGGCTGAAGCTTTCTTT.